This TCR beta chain was sequenced during a study of CD8 T cells in Susac syndrome. A quantity of about 0.5 to 1 ug RNA underwent reverse transcription using random hexamers. TCRdb reprocessed the immunoSEQ multiplex PCR reads with MiXCR, giving one entry per CDR3 protein. Of about 200,000 distinct CDR3 sequences listed, 95% are singletons. The germline gives CDR1 MNHEY, CDR2 SMNVEV (reference sequence). The CDR3 covers 16 residues. V was clipped by 4 bases and J by 0 bases, with 14 bases between them. Sequencing input: CD4+ T cells from PBMCs. V is TRBV27 and J is TRBJ2-3; a weak D match, TRBD2 (6 bases). The receptor was isolated from a human donor with multiple sclerosis. In DNA, the CDR3 is TGTGCCAGCAGTTATTCCCCCGGGGGAAGCACAGATACGCAGTATTTT. Amino acids: CASSYSPGGSTDTQYF.